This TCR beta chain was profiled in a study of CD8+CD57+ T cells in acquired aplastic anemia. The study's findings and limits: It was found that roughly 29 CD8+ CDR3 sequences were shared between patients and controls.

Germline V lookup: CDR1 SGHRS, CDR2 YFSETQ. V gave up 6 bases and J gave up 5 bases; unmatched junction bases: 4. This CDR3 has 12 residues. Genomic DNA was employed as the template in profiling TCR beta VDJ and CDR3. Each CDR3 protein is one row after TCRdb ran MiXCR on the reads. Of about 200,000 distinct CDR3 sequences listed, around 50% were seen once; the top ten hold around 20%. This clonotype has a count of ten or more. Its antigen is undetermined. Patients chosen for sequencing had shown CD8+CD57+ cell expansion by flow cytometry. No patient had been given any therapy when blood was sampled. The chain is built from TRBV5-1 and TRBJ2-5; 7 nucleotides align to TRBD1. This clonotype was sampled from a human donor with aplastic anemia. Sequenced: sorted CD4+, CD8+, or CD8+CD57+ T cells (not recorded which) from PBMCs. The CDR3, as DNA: TGCGCCAGCACACAGGGGTGGGAGACCCAGTACTTC. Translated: CASTQGWETQYF.